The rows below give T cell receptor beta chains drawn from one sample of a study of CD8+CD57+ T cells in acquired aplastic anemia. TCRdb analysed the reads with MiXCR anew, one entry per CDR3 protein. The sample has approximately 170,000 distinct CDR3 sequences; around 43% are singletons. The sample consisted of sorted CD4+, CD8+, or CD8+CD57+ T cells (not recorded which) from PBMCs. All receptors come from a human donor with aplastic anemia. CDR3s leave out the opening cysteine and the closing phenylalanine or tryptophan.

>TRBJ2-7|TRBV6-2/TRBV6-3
ASSYGQGSYEQY
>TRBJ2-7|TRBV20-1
SARDTGTGTYEQY
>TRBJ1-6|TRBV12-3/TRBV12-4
ASSRGLIGSPLH
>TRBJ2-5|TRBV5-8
ASSLDSSLGQETQY
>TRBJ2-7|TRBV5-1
ASSLRSAGQGAYEQY
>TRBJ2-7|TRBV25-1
ASSDRGAGYEQY
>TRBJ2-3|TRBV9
ASSVGRSLMGDTQY
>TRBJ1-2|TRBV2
ASFRDRGRGGYT
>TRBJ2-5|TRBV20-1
SARDMGSSLETQY
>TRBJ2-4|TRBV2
ASSLNSGGGGNIQY
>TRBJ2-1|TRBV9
ASSVDLAAQSSYNEQF
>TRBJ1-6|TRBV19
ASSPAPAGSPLH
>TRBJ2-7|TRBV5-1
ASSPGQSSYEQY
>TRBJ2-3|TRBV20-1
SASSSLSSTITDTQY
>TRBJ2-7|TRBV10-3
ATMGQGYYEQY